This entry lists 18 T cell receptor beta chains sequenced from one sample in a study of beta chain features in type 1 diabetes. The entirety of the isolated RNA underwent reverse transcription, so expressed TCRB transcripts were sequenced. Sequenced by immunoSEQ multiplex PCR; TCRdb stores in-frame clones only, minus some. The sample lists 250,000 to 350,000 clones; less than 15% were seen once. Sequenced input: central memory CD4+ T cells from blood. The receptors come from a man between 25 and 39 years old in good health.

This chain uses TRBV6-6 with TRBJ2-7; D uncertain. The germline V and J ends were trimmed by 0 bases and 6 bases, with 6 bases remaining between them. The CDR3 runs to 12 residues. Per the germline V gene, CDR1 is MNHNY and CDR2 is SVGAGI (reference sequence). CDR3: CASSYSAREQYF. CDR3 in DNA: TGTGCCAGCAGTTACTCGGCGCGCGAGCAGTACTTC.

The CDR3, as DNA: TGTGCCAGCAGTGAAAAACCGCCTCTGGGTGGCGAAAAACTGTTTTTT. Translation gives CASSEKPPLGGEKLFF. The V call is TRBV2, the J call TRBJ1-4; D remains unclear. Trimming took off 2 bases at V and 8 bases at J, with 18 bases between the two ends. Looked up from germline, CDR1 is SNHLY and CDR2 is FYNNEI. The CDR3 covers 16 residues.

This clone was detected only a few times. This rearrangement joins TRBV5-1 to TRBJ2-1; D not resolved. The V end lost 4 bases, the J end lost 0 bases, and 5 bases lay between the germline ends. Germline assignment: CDR1 SGHRS and CDR2 YFSETQ. This CDR3 is built from 13 residues. Here the CDR3 reads CASSPDSYNEQFF. CDR3 nucleotides: TGCGCCAGCAGCCCGGACTCCTACAATGAGCAGTTCTTC.

This clone was counted between two and nine times. This rearrangement joins TRBV28 to TRBJ2-6; 10 positions agree with TRBD1. This CDR3 spans 19 amino acids. The V segment lost 2 bases and the J segment 3 bases; nucleotides outside the gene matches: 10. Germline loops: CDR1 MDHEN, CDR2 SYDVKM. In DNA, the CDR3 is TGTGCCAGCAGTTTACTCGGGACAGGGGTGTTGGGTGGGGCCAACGTCCTGACTTTC. Its protein product is CASSLLGTGVLGGANVLTF.

This clone came up a few times. This rearrangement joins TRBV27 to TRBJ2-3; TRBD2 agrees at 12 bases. Germline CDR1 is MNHEY and CDR2 is SMNVEV (reference sequence). The CDR3 has 15 residues. Trimming cost V 7 bases and J 3 bases; bases outside gene matches: 5. CDR3 amino acids: CASKLAGGPTDTQYF. CDR3 sequence (DNA): TGTGCCAGCAAGCTAGCGGGGGGGCCTACAGATACGCAGTATTTT.

The gene calls are TRBV27 and TRBJ2-5, with D possibly TRBD1 on 7 matching bases. The J call is in doubt because the DNA end fits TRBJ2-7 better. The CDR3 is 13 residues long. Germline-derived CDR1 and CDR2 are MNHEY and SMNVEV (reference sequence). CDR3 DNA sequence: TGTGCCAGCAGGGCAGGGGGGAGGTTCGAGCAGTACTTC. It translates to CASRAGGRFEQYF.

There are a few counts of this clone. V is TRBV10-3 and J is TRBJ2-3; D perhaps matches TRBD2 (5 bases). This CDR3 is built from 14 residues. The germline V gene encodes CDR1 ENHRY and CDR2 SYGVKD. V was clipped by 10 bases and J by 4 bases, with 18 bases between them. The CDR3 loop reads CASRFGLAPDTQYF. The CDR3 DNA follows: TGTGCCAGCAGATTCGGGCTAGCCCCAGATACGCAGTATTTT.

This chain links TRBV5-4 with TRBJ1-5, with TRBD1 matching 7 bases. V was pared by 5 bases and J by 9 bases, with 14 bases of the junction left unmatched. The CDR3 has 15 residues. Germline CDR1 and CDR2: SGHNT and YYREEE (reference sequence). The DNA for the CDR3 is TGTGCCAGCAGTCGTATGACAGGGAGAAAATGGCCCCAGCATTTT. The encoded protein is CASSRMTGRKWPQHF.

This clone was observed a few times. This chain connects TRBV15 to TRBJ2-7; D not resolved. Trimming cost V 9 bases and J 0 bases, with 15 bases left between them. The CDR3 has 14 amino acids. Germline V CDR1 and CDR2: LNHNV, YYDKDF (reference sequence). The CDR3 bases are TGTGCCACAAAAAGAATCGTGAGCTCCTACGAGCAGTACTTC. It encodes CATKRIVSSYEQYF.

The chain uses TRBV4-3 and TRBJ2-7; 7 nucleotides align to TRBD1. Germline values: CDR1 LGHNA, CDR2 YSLEER. J gave up 0 bases and V 1 base, and 12 bases lay outside the gene matches. This CDR3 contains 18 residues. CDR3 amino acids: CASSQGGRQGTSSYEQYV. CDR3 nucleotide sequence: TGCGCCAGCAGCCAAGGGGGAAGACAGGGTACTAGCTCCTACGAGCAGTACGTC.

This chain links TRBV7-3 with TRBJ1-5; tentative D call: TRBD1 (6 bases). This CDR3 is built from 16 residues. Trimming took 0 bases from V and 4 from J, leaving 13 bases between them. The germline V gene has CDR1 SGHTA and CDR2 FQGTGA. CDR3 loop: CASSLTAGAGNQPQHF. The CDR3 DNA reads as TGTGCCAGCAGCTTAACAGCAGGGGCCGGGAATCAGCCCCAGCATTTT.

Written as DNA, the CDR3 is TGCGCCAGCAGCCTGGATAACAGGGGAACTGAAGCTTTCTTT. Its translation: CASSLDNRGTEAFF. The V and J genes are TRBV5-1 and TRBJ1-1, with 7 bases fitting TRBD1. CDR1 SGHRS and CDR2 YFSETQ come from the germline V gene. CDR3 size: 14 residues. V lost 4 bases, J lost 5 bases, and 8 bases stayed unmatched.

The chain couples TRBV11-3 to TRBJ2-3, with a weak D call TRBD1 (6 bases). This CDR3 is 14 amino acids long. Germline V lookup: CDR1 SGHNT, CDR2 YENEEA. Trimming took off 4 bases at V and 0 bases at J, with 8 bases between the two ends. CDR3: CASSYGQSTDTQYF. Here the CDR3 DNA reads TGTGCCAGCAGCTATGGACAGAGCACAGATACGCAGTATTTT.

The chain combines TRBV13 with TRBJ2-1; D unclear. Germline values: CDR1 PRHDT, CDR2 FYEKMQ (reference sequence). The CDR3 contains 13 residues. Trimming removed 1 base at V and 12 bases at J, with 13 bases between. For the CDR3, the DNA is TGTGCCAGCAGCTTAGAAGACGCCCCAAGGCAGTTCTTC. It codes for CASSLEDAPRQFF.

The chain uses TRBV11-2 and TRBJ2-7; no clear D gene. Per germline, CDR1 SGHAT and CDR2 FQNNGV. This CDR3 is built from 13 residues. V dropped 3 bases and J dropped 5 bases, with 11 bases sitting between them. The CDR3 protein is CASSFLPFDEQYV. For the CDR3, the DNA is TGTGCCAGCAGCTTCCTCCCCTTCGACGAGCAGTACGTC.

Many counts were recorded for this clone. CDR3 DNA: TGTGCCAGCAGCCCTAGGAGAAATGAGCAGTTCTTC. Encoded protein: CASSPRRNEQFF. The genes are TRBV5-4 and TRBJ2-1; D uncertain. The germline V gene encodes CDR1 SGHNT and CDR2 YYREEE (reference sequence). The length of the CDR3 is 12 residues. Trimming took off 4 bases at V and 7 bases at J, with 9 bases between the two ends.

This clone has just a few counts. The chain uses TRBV9 and TRBJ1-2; no reliable D call. Per the germline V gene, CDR1 is SGDLS and CDR2 is YYNGEE. The CDR3 contains 12 residues. Between the trimmed V and J ends, which lost 4 bases and 8 bases, there was a span of 12 bases. CDR3: CASSPITGGYTF. CDR3 coding DNA: TGTGCCAGCAGCCCAATTACGGGCGGCTACACCTTC.

This clone has just a few counts. The V gene is TRBV5-1, the J gene TRBJ1-1; D remains ambiguous. Germline CDR1 and CDR2: SGHRS and YFSETQ. This CDR3 contains 15 residues. V lost 1 base and J 4 bases, leaving 14 bases between the germline ends. The chain's CDR3 is CASSLSQSWGTEAFF. The CDR3 DNA follows: TGCGCCAGCAGCTTGTCGCAGTCATGGGGCACTGAAGCTTTCTTT.